The clone carrying this T cell receptor beta chain appeared a few times. As yet, its antigen is unknown. 13 Jbeta primers and 60 Vbeta primers were used for the PCR. TCRdb keeps only in-frame clones here, not all; method: immunoSEQ multiplex PCR. This sample yields around 140,000 clones, of which around four fifths are seen a single time; about 7.5% belongs to the top ten. The CDR3 spans 15 residues. Trimming pared 2 bases from V and 7 bases from J, leaving 15 bases between. The germline gives CDR1 MRHNA, CDR2 SNTAGT. These data come from a study of cytomegalovirus exposure and HLA in healthy donors. Overall study findings and caveats: The study put 150 to 200 TCR beta chains on its list as cytomegalovirus-associated.

The sequencing input was PBMCs. The chain has TRBV6-4 and TRBJ2-1, with D perhaps TRBD2 (6 bases). The sequence was obtained from a woman between 45 and 65 years old in good health and CMV-seropositive. The CDR3 sequence is CASSDDVTSPNEQFF. Written as DNA, the CDR3 is TGTGCCAGCAGTGACGATGTGACTAGTCCAAATGAGCAGTTCTTC.